The clone carrying this T cell receptor beta chain was seen once. Its antigen is not identified. The data stem from a study of cytomegalovirus exposure and HLA in healthy donors. On the study more broadly: Later, an analysis reported that the 120 or so validation repertoires had used the same platform as the roughly 700 first-cohort repertoires.

Data came from immunoSEQ multiplex PCR; TCRdb stores just in-frame clones and leaves some out. Altogether about 330,000 clones are present, approximately 90% being singletons, with the ten largest covering 0.65% to 0.85%. The CDR3 spans 13 residues. From germline, CDR1 is MNHNY and CDR2 SVGAGI (reference sequence). V was clipped by 2 bases and J by 6 bases, with 10 bases between them. Findings of the study overall: Specificity of a few CMV-associated chains for CMV antigens was verified in vitro. The investigators catalogued 150 to 200 TCR beta chains as cytomegalovirus-associated.

The chain combines TRBV6-6 with TRBJ1-1; maybe TRBD1 (6 bases). Input material: PBMCs. The sequence came from a woman younger than 30 in good health and CMV-seronegative. CDR3 protein: CASSYPGTPEAFF. The CDR3, as DNA: TGTGCCAGCAGTTACCCCGGGACACCTGAAGCTTTCTTT.